A single sample is the source of the 13 T cell receptor beta chains below, sequenced in a study of identical twins. Via MiXCR, TCRdb re-called the 5' RACE reads, giving one row per CDR3 protein. Seen here are approximately 280,000 distinct CDR3 sequences, roughly 8.6% observed once, and the top ten hold roughly 2.1%. This sample was also put to use in a study of yellow fever vaccine responses in identical twins.

The sample was memory (CD45RO+) T cells sorted from blood. The receptors originated from a woman aged 18-30 years in good health.

Worth noting for this clonotype: A read error may be the cause here, since a much bigger clone is one base away. The chain recombines TRBV20-1 with TRBJ2-1, with 10 bases aligning to TRBD2. The CDR3 spans 16 residues. Germline V gene data show CDR1 as DFQATT and CDR2 as SNEGSKA (reference sequence). Here the CDR3 DNA reads TGCTGTGCTAGAGATATTAGCGGGGGGCTTTACAATGAGCAGTTCTTC. Amino acid sequence: CCARDISGGLYNEQFF.

This clonotype has at least ten counts. The rearrangement uses TRBV6-1 and TRBJ1-2; D gene unclear. This CDR3 region has 14 residues. V lost 3 bases to trimming and J lost 5 bases, with 13 bases between them. Germline CDR1 and CDR2: MNHNS and SASEGT. CDR3 loop: CASSEDGALYGYTF. The DNA of the CDR3 is TGTGCCAGCAGTGAGGACGGAGCTTTATATGGCTACACCTTC.

The V gene is TRBV24-1, the J gene TRBJ2-1; 9 bases align to TRBD1. The CDR3 runs to 19 residues. Germline assignment: CDR1 KGHDR and CDR2 SFDVKD. The V segment lost 3 bases and the J segment 0 bases; nucleotides outside the gene matches: 11. The CDR3 sequence is CATSDPRLRTGDSYNEQFF. The CDR3 nucleotides read TGTGCCACCAGTGATCCTCGCCTTCGGACAGGGGACTCCTACAATGAGCAGTTCTTC.

As regards this clonotype: One end of the junction does not line up with germline, which may come from a read error. The V gene is TRBV2, the J gene TRBJ1-1; D ambiguous. The CDR3 loop spans 13 amino acids. Germline V gene data show CDR1 as SNHLY and CDR2 as FYNNEI. CDR3 region: CAGGLPENTEAFF. Written as DNA, the CDR3 is TGTGCCGGAGGACTGCCGGAGAACACTGAAGCTTTTTTT. The full variable domain, completed using reference TRBV2 and TRBJ1-1, is EPEVTQTPSHQVTQMGQEVILRCVPISNHLYFYWYRQILGQKVEFLVSFYNNEISEKSEIFDDQFSVERPDGSNFTLKIRSTKLEDSAMYFCAGGLPENTEAFFGQGTRLTVV.

This clonotype has ten or more counts. The chain links TRBV25-1 to TRBJ1-1; TRBD1 agrees at 7 bases. The V and J ends lost 5 bases and 4 bases, in that order; junction bases with no gene match: 4. The CDR3 extends over 13 amino acids. Germline CDR1 is MGHDK and CDR2 is SYGVNS. The CDR3 loop is CASSFDRVTEAFF. Written as DNA, the CDR3 is TGTGCCAGCAGTTTCGACAGGGTCACTGAAGCTTTCTTT.

Only one count was recorded for this clonotype. The genes are TRBV11-2 and TRBJ2-1; the D gene could be TRBD1 or TRBD2 (5 bases each). The V gene's germline CDR1 is SGHAT and CDR2 FQNNGV. CDR3 size: 14 residues. The V gene lost 5 bases and the J gene lost 4 bases, with 12 bases spanning the gap. CDR3 sequence (DNA): TGTGCCAGCAGCCTAATGGGGGTATACAATGAGCAGTTCTTC. Translating gives CASSLMGVYNEQFF.

The chain is built from TRBV10-3 and TRBJ2-1, with D unresolved. The CDR3 contains 14 residues. Trimming stripped 0 bases from V and 4 bases from J, with 7 bases between. Germline CDR1 reads ENHRY; CDR2 reads SYGVKD. The CDR3 nucleotides are TGTGCCATCAGTGAGTCGGGTGGATACAATGAGCAGTTCTTC. As protein: CAISESGGYNEQFF.

This clonotype was seen ten or more times. The chain couples TRBV5-1 to TRBJ2-1; 14 bases are shared with TRBD2. V dropped 5 bases and J dropped 8; count of bases not matched to a gene: 3. CDR1 is SGHRS, CDR2 YFSETQ, per germline. This CDR3 has 14 residues. Written as DNA, the CDR3 is TGCGCCAGCAGAAGACTAGCGGGAGGGGATGAGCAGTTCTTC. Its translation: CASRRLAGGDEQFF.

This clonotype was seen more than once but under ten times. V and J are TRBV6-1 and TRBJ2-3; 10 positions match TRBD1. With V trimmed by 6 bases and J by 6 bases, 12 bases remained unmatched. Germline V gene sequence: CDR1 MNHNS, CDR2 SASEGT. The CDR3 consists of 16 residues. The CDR3 nucleotides are TGTGCCAGCAGAACTGGGACAGGGGAACAGCGGGATACGCAGTATTTT. Translated, it gives CASRTGTGEQRDTQYF.

In this sample, this clonotype turned up a few times. The chain links TRBV7-8 to TRBJ2-7; 10 nucleotides line up with TRBD2. Germline CDR1 SGHVS, CDR2 FQNEAQ. CDR3 length equals 16 residues. V shed 5 bases, J shed 4 bases, and the junction held 11 bases outside the gene matches. The CDR3 DNA reads as TGTGCCAGCAGCCCAGCCCAGCGGGAGGGCCGTTACGAGCAGTACTTC. Residues: CASSPAQREGRYEQYF.

This clonotype has at least ten counts. The J gene is TRBJ2-2, the V gene TRBV5-1; D uncertain. With 0 bases removed from V and 5 bases from J, the gap between germline ends came to 8 bases. CDR1 is SGHRS, CDR2 YFSETQ, per germline. This CDR3 contains 14 residues. CDR3 nucleotides: TGCGCCAGCAGCTTGGTAATTCCGACCGGGGAGCTGTTTTTT. It yields the protein CASSLVIPTGELFF.

The chain couples TRBV18 to TRBJ1-6, with D possibly TRBD1 on 6 matching bases. CDR3 length: 15 residues. Germline lookup yields CDR1 KGHSH and CDR2 LQKENI. V lost 3 bases, J lost 7 bases, and 13 bases lay in between. In DNA, the CDR3 is TGTGCCAGCTCACCGGGGCAGGGGCAAAATTCACCCCTCCACTTT. It codes for CASSPGQGQNSPLHF.

In its sample, this clonotype was seen a few times. The genes are TRBV7-4 and TRBJ1-2; D remains ambiguous. Trimming left V 3 bases short and J 8 bases short, with 4 bases between. The CDR3 length is 10 residues. Germline V gene data show CDR1 as SGHVT and CDR2 as SQSDAQ. CDR3 bases: TGTGCCAGCAGCTTGTGGGGCTACACCTTC. This translates into CASSLWGYTF.